These 20 T cell receptor beta chains originate from one sample sequenced in a study of blood T cell repertoires in COVID-19. Assay used: immunoSEQ multiplex PCR; TCRdb lists only in-frame clones, some missing. The data hold just over 300,000 clones, with roughly 90% observed a single time. Sequences were obtained from peripheral blood. Receptor source: a man between 18 and 35 years old with active or convalescent COVID-19.

The rearrangement joins TRBV28 to TRBJ2-7; TRBD1 matches at 11 bases. Germline V gives CDR1 MDHEN, CDR2 SYDVKM. The J segment lost 2 bases and the V segment lost 5 bases, leaving 5 bases of the junction unmatched. The CDR3 is made up of 15 amino acids. DNA for the CDR3: TGTGCCAGCAGTCCCGGGGACAGGGGGGCCTACGAGCAGTACTTC. Translated: CASSPGDRGAYEQYF. The full variable domain, its missing parts supplied by reference TRBV28 and TRBJ2-7, is DVKVTQSSRYLVKRTGEKVFLECVQDMDHENMFWYRQDPGLGLRLIYFSYDVKMKEKGDIPEGYSVSREKKERFSLILESASTNQTSMYLCASSPGDRGAYEQYFGPGTRLTVT.

The chain links TRBV2 to TRBJ1-1; D might be TRBD1 (5 bases). V was pared by 6 bases and J by 0 bases, with 11 bases between. Germline loops: CDR1 SNHLY, CDR2 FYNNEI. The CDR3 has 14 amino acids. This chain's CDR3 is CASSISTVNTEAFF. CDR3 in DNA: TGTGCCAGCAGCATATCGACAGTGAACACTGAAGCTTTCTTT.

CDR3 in DNA: TGTGCCAGCAGTTTTCCCAGGGTCCCAGATACGCAGTATTTT. Translating gives CASSFPRVPDTQYF. This chain joins TRBV27 and TRBJ2-3; the D gene is possibly TRBD1 (5 bases). V lost 3 bases and J lost 4, with 11 bases in between. The CDR3 is made up of 14 amino acids. CDR1 is MNHEY, CDR2 SMNVEV, per germline (reference sequence).

The rearrangement uses TRBV3-1 (or the pseudogene TRBV3-2) and TRBJ2-2; 10 nucleotides align to TRBD1. The CDR3 runs 16 residues. The germline CDR1 and CDR2 sequences are LGHDT and YNNKEL (reference sequence). The trim removed 5 bases at V and 0 bases at J, leaving 3 bases unmatched. In DNA, the CDR3 is TGTGCCAGCAGCTTGACAGGGGGCTCGAACACCGGGGAGCTGTTTTTT. This translates into CASSLTGGSNTGELFF.

The J gene is TRBJ2-1, the V gene TRBV14, with D possibly matching TRBD2 (5 bases). This CDR3 is built from 16 residues. V was shortened by 1 base and J by 8 bases, with 18 bases between the two germline ends. Germline V gives CDR1 SGHDN, CDR2 FVKESK. CDR3 DNA: TGTGCCAGCAGCCAAGTATTCCGGGGAAAAGGTCATGAGCAGTTCTTC. Translating it yields CASSQVFRGKGHEQFF. The full variable domain, with the rest looked up from reference TRBV14 and TRBJ2-1, is EAGVTQFPSHSVIEKGQTVTLRCDPISGHDNLYWYRRVMGKEIKFLLHFVKESKQDESGMPNNRFLAERTGGTYSTLKVQPAELEDSGVYFCASSQVFRGKGHEQFFGPGTRLTVL.

This chain uses TRBV2 with TRBJ2-3; D perhaps matches TRBD1 (6 bases). V was clipped by 5 bases and J by 0 bases, with 12 bases between them. CDR3 size: 15 residues. Germline values: CDR1 SNHLY, CDR2 FYNNEI. The CDR3 DNA follows: TGTGCCAGCAGTACCTCAGGGGTTAGCACAGATACGCAGTATTTT. It encodes CASSTSGVSTDTQYF.

This sequence joins TRBV9 and TRBJ2-1, with a possible D match to TRBD2 (5 bases). This CDR3 comprises 16 residues. The germline CDR1 and CDR2 sequences are SGDLS and YYNGEE. Trimming pared 4 bases from V and 1 base from J, leaving 15 bases between. The CDR3: CASSPSRPPSYNEQFF. CDR3 nucleotides: TGTGCCAGCAGCCCTAGCCGACCACCTTCCTACAATGAGCAGTTCTTC.

V and J are TRBV5-1 and TRBJ2-5; D is possibly TRBD1 (5 bases). Trimming took 1 base from V and 3 from J, leaving 16 bases between them. The CDR3 loop spans 16 amino acids. Germline loops: CDR1 SGHRS, CDR2 YFSETQ. CDR3 in amino acids: CASSLWAGPGKETQYF. The CDR3 DNA reads TGCGCCAGCAGCTTGTGGGCCGGGCCAGGGAAAGAGACCCAGTACTTC.

The chain carries TRBV6-1 and TRBJ1-6; the match to TRBD1 covers 7 bases. V lost 0 bases and J lost 9; bases outside the gene matches: 5. This CDR3 has 15 amino acids. The V gene's germline CDR1 is MNHNS and CDR2 SASEGT. This CDR3 is CASSEAQGIGSPLHF. Written as DNA, the CDR3 is TGTGCCAGCAGTGAAGCACAGGGGATAGGTTCACCCCTCCACTTT.

There are a few counts of this clone. V and J are TRBV28 and TRBJ2-2, with 8 bases that match TRBD2. With V trimmed by 5 bases and J by 7 bases, 12 bases remained unmatched. CDR3 length: 16 residues. The germline V gene has CDR1 MDHEN and CDR2 SYDVKM. CDR3: CASSPTEGREVGELFF. CDR3 nucleotide sequence: TGTGCCAGCAGTCCAACGGAGGGGCGGGAGGTCGGGGAGCTGTTTTTT.

The chain is built from TRBV27 and TRBJ1-1; TRBD1 matches 7 bases. The CDR3 totals 14 residues. Germline values: CDR1 MNHEY, CDR2 SMNVEV (reference sequence). J was trimmed by 5 bases and V by 2 bases; bases with no gene match: 5. Here the CDR3 DNA reads TGTGCCAGCAGTTTAGCTTCAGGGGGAACTGAAGCTTTCTTT. It translates to CASSLASGGTEAFF.

J is TRBJ1-1 and V is TRBV19, with D perhaps TRBD1 (5 bases). V lost 7 bases and J 0 bases, leaving 9 bases between the germline ends. The germline V gene encodes CDR1 LNHDA and CDR2 SQIVND (reference sequence). CDR3 size: 13 residues. The CDR3 loop is CASTDRLNTEAFF. The CDR3, as DNA: TGTGCCAGTACTGACAGATTGAACACTGAAGCTTTCTTT. The whole variable domain, filled in from reference TRBV19 and TRBJ1-1, reads DGGITQSPKYLFRKEGQNVTLSCEQNLNHDAMYWYRQDPGQGLRLIYYSQIVNDFQKGDIAEGYSVSREKKESFPLTVTSAQKNPTAFYLCASTDRLNTEAFFGQGTRLTVV.

This chain uses TRBV10-1 with TRBJ2-2, with 8 bases matching TRBD1. This CDR3 is 15 amino acids long. CDR1 and CDR2 from the germline V gene are WNHNN and SYGVQD (reference sequence). The V gene end was trimmed by 3 bases and the J gene end by 3 bases; junction bases not matched to a gene: 3. The CDR3 coding sequence is TGCGCCAGCAGTGATGGCAGGGGGCACACCGGGGAGCTGTTTTTT. This sequence encodes CASSDGRGHTGELFF.

The chain is built from TRBV27 and TRBJ2-5; 7 nucleotides match TRBD1. The CDR3 has 13 amino acids. CDR1 is MNHEY, CDR2 SMNVEV, per germline (reference sequence). Unmatched junction bases numbered 3, after V lost 6 bases and J lost 2 bases. CDR3 DNA: TGTGCCAGCAGAAACAGGGGACAAGAGACCCAGTACTTC. Translating it yields CASRNRGQETQYF.

This rearrangement joins TRBV10-3 to TRBJ1-5; 8 bases fit TRBD1. V gave up 4 bases and J gave up 7 bases; unmatched junction bases: 6. CDR1 is ENHRY, CDR2 SYGVKD, per germline. This CDR3 comprises 14 residues. CDR3 DNA: TGTGCCATCAGTGTTGGGACAGGAGGACAGCCCCAGCATTTT. Its protein is CAISVGTGGQPQHF.

The V and J genes are TRBV5-1 and TRBJ2-1; D gene ambiguous. Trimming took off 0 bases at V and 9 bases at J, with 7 bases between the two ends. CDR1 is SGHRS and CDR2 is YFSETQ in the germline V gene. CDR3 length: 12 amino acids. This chain's CDR3 is CASSLAGREQFF. The CDR3, as DNA: TGCGCCAGCAGCTTGGCGGGTCGTGAGCAGTTCTTC.

This chain links TRBV4-1 with TRBJ2-7; 8 positions agree with TRBD2. V gave up 0 bases and J gave up 3 bases; unmatched junction bases: 7. Per germline, CDR1 MGHRA and CDR2 YSYEKL. There are 16 residues in the CDR3. CDR3: CASSQEGAGAFYEQYF. CDR3 coding DNA: TGCGCCAGCAGCCAAGAAGGAGCGGGGGCATTCTACGAGCAGTACTTC.

CDR3 nucleotide sequence: TGTGCCAGCAGTGATGGTAGTTGGAATCAGCCCCAGCATTTT. Protein: CASSDGSWNQPQHF. The gene calls are TRBV2 and TRBJ1-5; D call uncertain. CDR3 length: 14 amino acids. Trimming shortened V by 3 bases and J by 4 bases, and 10 bases separated the two germline ends. Germline CDR1 SNHLY, CDR2 FYNNEI.

J is TRBJ1-2 and V is TRBV29-1; D may be TRBD1 (6 bases). Trimming removed 4 bases at V and 3 bases at J, with 12 bases between. The CDR3 sequence is 13 residues long. Germline assignment: CDR1 SQVTM and CDR2 ANQGSEA. The CDR3 DNA reads TGCAGCGTTGTAGTCCGACAGGACTATGGCTACACCTTC. This codes for CSVVVRQDYGYTF. Filled out from reference TRBV29-1 and TRBJ1-2, the complete variable domain reads SAVISQKPSRDICQRGTSLTIQCQVDSQVTMMFWYRQQPGQSLTLIATANQGSEATYESGFVIDKFPISRPNLTFSTLTVSNMSPEDSSIYLCSVVVRQDYGYTFGSGTRLTVV.

The gene calls are TRBV10-3 and TRBJ2-2, with D tentatively TRBD1 (5 bases). V was trimmed by 11 bases and J by 1 base, leaving 8 bases between them. The CDR3 contains 12 residues. Germline V CDR1 and CDR2: ENHRY, SYGVKD. Written as DNA, the CDR3 is TGTGCCGCCCAGGGGAACACCGGGGAGCTGTTTTTT. This translates into CAAQGNTGELFF.